This T cell receptor (beta chain) was sequenced for a study of T cells expressing NK-cell markers (dated by TCRdb to between 2020 and 2021). Regarding the study in general: Under ten donors provided sorted CD3+CD56+NKG2C+, CD3+CD56+NKG2C- and CD3+CD56-NKG2C+ T-cell subsets, whose TCR beta-chain repertoires were profiled. Among the eight sequenced donors, seven were HCMV-seropositive and one was HCMV-seronegative. Randomly selected healthy volunteers, three men and five women, were used as the eight sequenced donors. The libraries were sequenced on Illumina HiSeq 2000/2500, MiSeq or NextSeq, producing 2 x 150 bp reads.

HCMV-specific IgG was detected in serum with a commercial ELISA kit to determine HCMV serostatus. Ficoll density gradient centrifugation was used to isolate peripheral blood mononuclear cells from blood. The reads were generated on an Illumina HiSeq 2000. TCR beta cDNA libraries were prepared using 5'RACE template switching, which introduced a universal primer site and unique molecular identifiers. Priming for cDNA synthesis came from the TCR beta constant segment, and two successive PCR amplification steps followed. From the authors' description of their analysis: MIGEC was used to demultiplex reads and group the reads by UMI, and MiTCR was used to assemble and quantify clonotypes. To exclude erroneous sequences, any TCR cDNA sequence not supported by at least two reads was discarded. The tcR package was used for downstream repertoire analysis, and clonotypes were matched across fractions by CDR3 nucleotide sequence plus V segment. Antigen specificity was annotated against VDJdb with VDJmatch, allowing one amino acid substitution in CDR3. The reads were reprocessed in TCRdb, with one entry per CDR3 protein sequence and no accompanying DNA. The V and J calls were not made by the authors but by TCRdb's processing. This sample's table contains roughly 280,000 distinct CDR3 sequences. The top ten clones comprise about 0.4% of the sample.

Including the terminal cysteine and phenylalanine, the CDR3 comprises 14 residues. No DNA sequence was recorded. Paper-wide results and their limitations: Those dominant clonotypes were again the most abundant among CD3+CD56-NKG2C+ cells in a handful of donors, at roughly 25-65%. In six donors, the dominant CD3+CD56+NKG2C+ clonotypes were among the top 10 CD8+ clonotypes and accounted for 1.0-7.0% of CD8+ T cells. Whether the expanded NKG2C-expressing T cell clones were specific for HCMV antigens was left unclear.

Note on this clonotype: Its binding antigen is unknown.

The sequence was obtained from a man aged 18 to 29 in good health. Donor details come from another sample of the same person, matched by shared clones. Sequencing used blood T cells: a sorted CD56 or NKG2C T cell subset, CD4+ or CD8+ T cells, or bulk PBMC T cells (not recorded which). The receptor chain draws on TRBV21-1 and TRBJ2-5; TCRdb lists TRBD1, though no DNA is available to test this call. TRBV21-1 is a pseudogene segment. The encoded CDR3 is CASSKRRQGETQYF.